One and the same sample provided the 18 T cell receptor beta chains below, sequenced in a study of OX40 agonist ivuxolimab in advanced cancers. Data came from immunoSEQ multiplex PCR; TCRdb stores just in-frame clones and leaves some out. The table includes about 61,000 clones, 80% to 85% detected once. Sequencing was performed on CD4+ or CD8+ T cells sorted from blood, taken in a trial of the OX40 agonist ivuxolimab. All receptors come from an adult with an advanced solid tumor such as melanoma, head and neck, liver or kidney cancer.

This clone was recorded only once. The V call is TRBV6-5, the J call TRBJ2-3, with 14 positions matching TRBD2. There are 14 residues in the CDR3. Trimming took 9 bases from V and 7 from J; bases not matched to a gene: 6. Looked up from germline, CDR1 is MNHEY and CDR2 is SVGAGI. Here the CDR3 reads CASRTSGGPNTQYF. The CDR3 bases are TGTGCCAGTCGGACTAGCGGGGGGCCCAATACGCAGTATTTT.

This rearrangement joins TRBV2 to TRBJ2-7; D is unresolved. The CDR3 extends over 11 amino acids. Germline assignment: CDR1 SNHLY and CDR2 FYNNEI. The V gene lost 5 bases and the J gene lost 2 bases, with 4 bases spanning the gap. The CDR3 protein is CASSQTYEQYF. DNA for the CDR3: TGTGCCAGCAGTCAAACCTACGAGCAGTACTTC.

This chain connects TRBV28 to TRBJ1-2, with TRBD1 matching 7 bases. The CDR3 is 13 residues long. The germline gives CDR1 MDHEN, CDR2 SYDVKM. Trimming cost V 6 bases and J 4 bases; bases outside gene matches: 5. The CDR3 spells CASRGGAGYGYTF. The CDR3 DNA reads as TGTGCCAGCAGAGGGGGCGCAGGCTATGGCTACACCTTC.

The chain has TRBV6-6 and TRBJ2-3; D could derive from TRBD1 or TRBD2 (5 bases each). This CDR3 has 15 amino acids. Trimming stripped 4 bases from V and 6 bases from J, with 17 bases between. The germline V gene encodes CDR1 MNHNY and CDR2 SVGAGI (reference sequence). CDR3 bases: TGTGCCAGCAGTTCACCCCCGAGGGGCGCCGATACGCAGTATTTT. Residues: CASSSPPRGADTQYF.

This clone was counted a single time. V is TRBV6-1 and J is TRBJ1-6, with TRBD1 as a possible D gene (5 bases). V was clipped by 6 bases and J by 8 bases, with 11 bases between them. CDR3 length equals 13 residues. CDR1 and CDR2 (germline): MNHNS, SASEGT. The CDR3 DNA reads TGTGCCAGCAGGGGGCCGGTCGATTCACCCCTCCACTTT. As protein: CASRGPVDSPLHF.

The CDR3 DNA is TGTGCCAGCAAAACACGTCAAGCTAACTATGGCTACACCTTC. This encodes CASKTRQANYGYTF. The chain uses TRBV6-6 and TRBJ1-2; D remains ambiguous. This CDR3 comprises 14 residues. V was cut by 7 bases and J by 0 bases, with 12 bases left in between. Germline V gene data show CDR1 as MNHNY and CDR2 as SVGAGI (reference sequence).

The chain uses TRBV5-8 and TRBJ2-7; TRBD2 matches at 7 bases. With V trimmed by 6 bases and J by 2 bases, 14 bases remained unmatched. Germline V gene lookup returns CDR1 SGHTS and CDR2 YDEGEE. The CDR3 spans 16 residues. The CDR3 protein is CASIPPPGGMAYEQYF. DNA for the CDR3: TGTGCCAGCATCCCCCCTCCGGGGGGTATGGCCTACGAGCAGTACTTC.

The chain joins TRBV2 to TRBJ2-4; D call uncertain. V was shortened by 3 bases and J by 8 bases, with 14 bases between the two germline ends. Germline CDR1 reads SNHLY; CDR2 reads FYNNEI. The CDR3 spans 14 residues. The CDR3 nucleotides are TGTGCCAGCAGTGAGGACGGCGGCGTACACATTCAGTACTTC. It yields the protein CASSEDGGVHIQYF.

The chain carries TRBV19 and TRBJ2-7, with 7 bases lining up with TRBD1. CDR1 LNHDA and CDR2 SQIVND come from the germline V gene (reference sequence). The V and J ends lost 7 bases and 0 bases, in that order; junction bases with no gene match: 9. CDR3 length: 15 residues. The CDR3 DNA follows: TGTGCCAGTACCCCCCGGACAGGCTACTCCTACGAGCAGTACTTC. This codes for CASTPRTGYSYEQYF. The entire variable domain, with the rest obtained from reference TRBV19 and TRBJ2-7, is as follows: DGGITQSPKYLFRKEGQNVTLSCEQNLNHDAMYWYRQDPGQGLRLIYYSQIVNDFQKGDIAEGYSVSREKKESFPLTVTSAQKNPTAFYLCASTPRTGYSYEQYFGPGTRLTVT.

V usage is TRBV5-6 and J usage is TRBJ1-2; D perhaps matches TRBD1 (5 bases). The germline gives CDR1 SGHDT, CDR2 YYEEEE. Trimming cost V 3 bases and J 5 bases, with 20 bases left between them. The CDR3 has 16 residues. This CDR3 reads CASSSTWGGTEYGYTF. CDR3 bases: TGTGCCAGCAGCTCGACGTGGGGAGGGACTGAGTATGGCTACACCTTC.

The chain recombines TRBV4-1 with TRBJ1-2, with D perhaps TRBD1 (6 bases). This CDR3 has 14 amino acids. CDR1 is MGHRA and CDR2 is YSYEKL in the germline V gene. Trimming pared 2 bases from V and 8 bases from J, leaving 15 bases between. DNA for the CDR3: TGCGCCAGCAGCCAATCTACAGGGCCCTGGGGCTACACCTTC. Protein: CASSQSTGPWGYTF.

V usage is TRBV10-3 and J usage is TRBJ2-7, with D unresolved. The CDR3 consists of 15 residues. Trimming stripped 0 bases from V and 2 bases from J, with 11 bases between. CDR1 is ENHRY and CDR2 is SYGVKD in the germline V gene. The CDR3 nucleotides read TGTGCCATCAGTGAGTCTGGCAGCAGTACCTACGAGCAGTACTTC. Its protein is CAISESGSSTYEQYF.

This clone was picked up one time. The chain carries TRBV7-2 and TRBJ1-1; D is unresolved. This CDR3 spans 12 amino acids. CDR1 and CDR2 (germline): SGHTA, FQGNSA. Deletions cut 5 bases from V and 4 bases from J, with 8 bases between. CDR3 DNA: TGTGCCAGCAGCCCCCTGGCCACTGAAGCTTTCTTT. The encoded protein is CASSPLATEAFF.

The sample holds a few counts of this clone. In DNA form, the CDR3 reads TGTGCCAGCAGCCACGGTAAAGGAGGGGATACGCAGTATTTT. Amino acid sequence: CASSHGKGGDTQYF. This chain joins TRBV7-9 and TRBJ2-3; D possibly corresponds to TRBD2 (6 bases). V dropped 5 bases and J dropped 6 bases, with 15 bases sitting between them. The germline V gene has CDR1 SEHNR and CDR2 FQNEAQ (reference sequence). The CDR3 extends over 14 amino acids.

The chain carries TRBV25-1 and TRBJ1-6, with D tentatively TRBD1 (5 bases). The CDR3 contains 16 residues. CDR1 is MGHDK and CDR2 is SYGVNS in the germline V gene. Trimming removed 2 bases from V and 5 bases from J, with 13 bases in between. CDR3 residues: CASSENAGLDNSPLHF. CDR3 nucleotides: TGTGCCAGCAGTGAAAATGCGGGACTCGATAATTCACCCCTCCACTTT. Full variable domain (outside the CDR3, taken from reference TRBV25-1 and TRBJ1-6): EADIYQTPRYLVIGTGKKITLECSQTMGHDKMYWYQQDPGMELHLIHYSYGVNSTEKGDLSSESTVSRIRTEHFPLTLESARPSHTSQYLCASSENAGLDNSPLHFGNGTRLTVT.

The chain carries TRBV7-3 and TRBJ1-2; tentatively, D is TRBD1 (6 bases). The ends were cut back, 2 bases at V and 8 bases at J, with 15 bases in the middle. CDR1 SGHTA and CDR2 FQGTGA come from the germline V gene. The length of the CDR3 is 14 residues. CDR3 bases: TGTGCCAGCAGCTTACGCCCTACAGGGCTCGGCTACACCTTC. Protein: CASSLRPTGLGYTF.

V usage is TRBV6-5 and J usage is TRBJ2-7, with TRBD1 matching 7 bases. Germline loops: CDR1 MNHEY, CDR2 SVGAGI. The CDR3 runs 15 residues. V dropped 6 bases and J dropped 5; count of bases not matched to a gene: 13. CDR3 coding DNA: TGTGCCAGCAGAGCCTATCAGGGGGTTACCGACGAGCAGTACTTC. Protein: CASRAYQGVTDEQYF.

V and J are TRBV6-5 and TRBJ2-5; 9 positions match TRBD2. V shed 4 bases and J 5 bases; nucleotides not matched to a gene: 8. The CDR3 has 15 amino acids. Germline assignment: CDR1 MNHEY and CDR2 SVGAGI. The CDR3 nucleotides read TGTGCCAGCAGTTCGCGACTAGCGGAGAGGGAGACCCAGTACTTC. Protein product: CASSSRLAERETQYF.